Listed here are 24 T cell receptor beta chains from one sample, sequenced in a study of cytomegalovirus exposure and HLA in healthy donors. Primers included in the PCR were 60 Vbeta and 13 Jbeta primers. Data came from immunoSEQ multiplex PCR; TCRdb stores just in-frame clones and leaves some out. The table lists around 97,000 clones, 66% of them singletons. Sequencing was performed on PBMCs. The receptors here all came from a woman aged 45 to 65 in good health and CMV-seronegative.

The genes are TRBV7-8 and TRBJ2-1; D might be TRBD2 (5 bases). Trimming shortened V by 2 bases and J by 9 bases, and 8 bases separated the two germline ends. Germline V gene sequence: CDR1 SGHVS, CDR2 FQNEAQ. CDR3 length equals 12 residues. In nucleotides, the CDR3 is TGTGCCAGCAGCTTAAGTGGAGGTGAGCAGTTCTTC. As protein: CASSLSGGEQFF.

The chain recombines TRBV19 with TRBJ2-2; a possible D gene is TRBD1 (6 bases). The V end lost 4 bases, the J end lost 0 bases, and 12 bases lay between the germline ends. Germline CDR1 is LNHDA and CDR2 is SQIVND (reference sequence). This CDR3 is 16 amino acids long. The CDR3 DNA is TGTGCCAGTAGTAACCCTCGGACAGCGAACACCGGGGAGCTGTTTTTT. Protein: CASSNPRTANTGELFF.

The chain couples TRBV27 to TRBJ2-1, with 8 positions matching TRBD2. CDR1 is MNHEY and CDR2 is SMNVEV in the germline V gene (reference sequence). This CDR3 contains 19 residues. V was clipped by 6 bases and J by 6 bases; unmatched bases: 22. The CDR3 sequence: CASRTTELRTIREGNEQFF. CDR3 nucleotides: TGTGCCAGCAGAACTACCGAACTGAGGACTATCCGGGAGGGCAATGAGCAGTTCTTC.

The gene calls are TRBV10-3 and TRBJ2-7, with D unresolved. This CDR3 is built from 11 residues. Germline CDR1 reads ENHRY; CDR2 reads SYGVKD. The ends were cut back, 5 bases at V and 3 bases at J, with 5 bases in the middle. The CDR3 here is CAISTSYEQYF. In nucleotides, the CDR3 is TGTGCCATCAGTACAAGCTACGAGCAGTACTTC.

The chain is built from TRBV29-1 and TRBJ1-2; a possible D gene is TRBD1 (5 bases). V lost 0 bases and J lost 4, with 18 bases in between. The CDR3 extends over 16 amino acids. Germline V gene lookup returns CDR1 SQVTM and CDR2 ANQGSEA. The CDR3 region is CSVEDDRQPTLYGYTF. In DNA, the CDR3 is TGCAGCGTTGAAGATGACCGACAGCCCACCCTCTATGGCTACACCTTC.

The chain combines TRBV29-1 with TRBJ1-2; TRBD1 agrees at 10 bases. The germline V gene encodes CDR1 SQVTM and CDR2 ANQGSEA. V shed 6 bases and J 0 bases; nucleotides not matched to a gene: 4. The CDR3 length is 14 residues. CDR3 in amino acids: CSVDRGSANYGYTF. The DNA of the CDR3 is TGCAGCGTGGACAGGGGGTCGGCTAACTATGGCTACACCTTC. The full variable domain, rest sourced from reference TRBV29-1 and TRBJ1-2, is SAVISQKPSRDICQRGTSLTIQCQVDSQVTMMFWYRQQPGQSLTLIATANQGSEATYESGFVIDKFPISRPNLTFSTLTVSNMSPEDSSIYLCSVDRGSANYGYTFGSGTRLTVV.

The CDR3, as DNA: TGCGCCAGCAGCCAAGAGGGGAGCAACTATGGCTACACCTTC. It yields the protein CASSQEGSNYGYTF. This sequence joins TRBV4-1 and TRBJ1-2, with D uncertain. CDR1 and CDR2 from the germline V gene are MGHRA and YSYEKL. V was pared by 0 bases and J by 2 bases, with 7 bases between. The CDR3 covers 14 residues.

The rearrangement links TRBV11-2 to TRBJ2-2; D is uncertain. The length of the CDR3 is 13 residues. Germline V gene sequence: CDR1 SGHAT, CDR2 FQNNGV. The V end lost 1 base, the J end lost 6 bases, and 6 bases lay between the germline ends. DNA of the CDR3: TGTGCCAGCAGCTTAGGGCTTTCCGGGGAGCTGTTTTTT. This gives the protein CASSLGLSGELFF.

Only one count was recorded for this clone. This chain links TRBV11-2 with TRBJ2-5, with 9 bases aligning to TRBD2. The CDR3 loop spans 15 amino acids. Germline trimming cut 4 bases from V and 5 bases from J; bases unmatched to any gene: 8. Germline CDR1 and CDR2: SGHAT and FQNNGV. The CDR3 nucleotides read TGTGCCAGCAGCTCCGGGGCTAGCGGGGCCGAGACCCAGTACTTC. It translates to CASSSGASGAETQYF.

This sequence joins TRBV6-1 and TRBJ2-7, with D possibly TRBD2 on 7 matching bases. The germline V gene has CDR1 MNHNS and CDR2 SASEGT. Trimming left V 2 bases short and J 3 bases short, with 20 bases between. This CDR3 region has 17 residues. The CDR3 nucleotides are TGTGCCAGCAGTGAAAGATGGGGGGGCGCATTATTCTACGAGCAGTACTTC. Translating gives CASSERWGGALFYEQYF.

V gene TRBV5-1 combines with J gene TRBJ2-7, with a tentative D call TRBD2 (6 bases). V dropped 0 bases and J dropped 0 bases, with 10 bases sitting between them. CDR3 size: 15 residues. Germline lookup yields CDR1 SGHRS and CDR2 YFSETQ. This CDR3 reads CASSLGAGSSYEQYF. CDR3 nucleotides: TGCGCCAGCAGCTTGGGGGCGGGAAGCTCCTACGAGCAGTACTTC.

J is TRBJ1-1 and V is TRBV7-9, with a tentative D call TRBD1 (5 bases). This CDR3 has 16 amino acids. Germline V gives CDR1 SEHNR, CDR2 FQNEAQ (reference sequence). Trimming took 0 bases from V and 5 from J, leaving 16 bases between them. The CDR3 loop is CASSLAGTNQGTEAFF. For the CDR3, the DNA is TGTGCCAGCAGCTTAGCCGGGACTAACCAGGGTACTGAAGCTTTCTTT.

The chain carries TRBV2 and TRBJ1-5; TRBD1 matches 7 bases. Germline V gene data show CDR1 as SNHLY and CDR2 as FYNNEI. The J segment lost 4 bases and the V segment lost 6 bases, leaving 6 bases of the junction unmatched. The CDR3 extends over 14 amino acids. The CDR3 reads CASSGSQGNQPQHF. The CDR3, as DNA: TGTGCCAGCAGCGGATCACAGGGGAATCAGCCCCAGCATTTT.

This chain joins TRBV6-1 and TRBJ1-5, with 7 bases matching TRBD1. The trim removed 3 bases at V and 7 bases at J, leaving 12 bases unmatched. The CDR3 extends over 16 amino acids. The germline CDR1 and CDR2 sequences are MNHNS and SASEGT. In DNA form, the CDR3 reads TGTGCCAGCAGTGAGACCGGGACAGCGTTTAGACAGCCCCAGCATTTT. Protein: CASSETGTAFRQPQHF.

The J gene is TRBJ2-1, the V gene TRBV25-1; 9 bases agree with TRBD2. CDR3 length: 14 amino acids. In germline, CDR1 is MGHDK, CDR2 SYGVNS. Trimming removed 2 bases from V and 9 bases from J; junction bases left unmatched: 5. CDR3 sequence: CASSESGGYGEQFF. The CDR3, as DNA: TGTGCCAGCAGTGAAAGCGGGGGGTACGGTGAGCAGTTCTTC.

This clone appeared a single time. At one end, the junction sequence differs from germline, possibly due to a read error. The V and J genes are TRBV7-7 and TRBJ2-5; 7 positions agree with TRBD1. Germline CDR1 and CDR2: SSHAT and FNYEAQ (reference sequence). This CDR3 contains 15 residues. The CDR3 sequence: CASSLGPTGKETQYF. CDR3 nucleotides: TGTGCTAGCAGCTTAGGGCCGACAGGGAAAGAGACCCAGTACTTC.

CDR3 residues: CASSANTGTVYGYTF. The CDR3 DNA reads TGTGCCAGCAGCGCAAATACCGGGACAGTCTATGGCTACACCTTC. This chain uses TRBV7-2 with TRBJ1-2; 7 bases map to TRBD1. Germline assignment: CDR1 SGHTA and CDR2 FQGNSA. Trimming at V came to 5 bases and at J to 4 bases, leaving 10 bases not matched to a gene. The CDR3 has 15 residues. Variable domain in full (rest from reference TRBV7-2 and TRBJ1-2): GAGVSQSPSNKVTEKGKDVELRCDPISGHTALYWYRQSLGQGLEFLIYFQGNSAPDKSGLPSDRFSAERTGGSVSTLTIQRTQQEDSAVYLCASSANTGTVYGYTFGSGTRLTVV.

The CDR3 nucleotides are TGTGCCAGCAGCTTAGCGCCACGGGGGAGAGAGACCCAGTACTTC. The encoded protein is CASSLAPRGRETQYF. This chain joins TRBV7-2 and TRBJ2-5, with D tentatively TRBD2 (6 bases). CDR1 and CDR2 from the germline V gene are SGHTA and FQGNSA. Trimming left V 0 bases short and J 4 bases short, with 12 bases between. This CDR3 has 15 residues.

This sequence joins TRBV29-1 and TRBJ2-2; D not resolved. This CDR3 spans 12 amino acids. Per germline, CDR1 SQVTM and CDR2 ANQGSEA. With 3 bases removed from V and 7 bases from J, the gap between germline ends came to 9 bases. The CDR3 loop reads CSVDRSNGELFF. For the CDR3, the DNA is TGCAGCGTTGACAGGTCTAACGGGGAGCTGTTTTTT.

This clone was found a few times. This rearrangement joins TRBV15 to TRBJ2-5; TRBD2 matches 9 bases. CDR1 is LNHNV, CDR2 YYDKDF, per germline (reference sequence). J lost 5 bases, V lost 0 bases, and 13 bases had no gene match. This CDR3 comprises 18 residues. CDR3 sequence reads: CATSRDVMGGGARETQYF. DNA for the CDR3: TGTGCCACCAGCAGAGATGTTATGGGCGGGGGGGCCCGGGAGACCCAGTACTTC.

The table lists this clone with a few counts. V gene TRBV2 combines with J gene TRBJ2-5, with 14 bases matching TRBD2. Germline assignment: CDR1 SNHLY and CDR2 FYNNEI. This CDR3 contains 18 residues. V shed 3 bases, J shed 3 bases, and the junction held 9 bases outside the gene matches. The CDR3 sequence: CASSEGLAGVAMKETQYF. CDR3 bases: TGTGCCAGCAGTGAGGGACTAGCGGGAGTGGCTATGAAAGAGACCCAGTACTTC.

The chain couples TRBV5-1 to TRBJ1-6; a weak D match, TRBD1 (5 bases). Germline CDR1 and CDR2: SGHRS and YFSETQ. Trimming left V 4 bases short and J 8 bases short, with 16 bases between. CDR3 length equals 15 residues. CDR3 DNA: TGCGCCAGCAGCCCCGGGACTTTGGTTGATTCACCCCTCCACTTT. As protein: CASSPGTLVDSPLHF.

This chain uses TRBV29-1 with TRBJ2-2, with TRBD2 identical over 10 bases. This CDR3 has 14 residues. V trimming: 3 bases; J trimming: 4 bases; junction bases outside the gene matches: 2. The germline V gene has CDR1 SQVTM and CDR2 ANQGSEA. The CDR3 coding sequence is TGCAGCGTTGATCTAGCGGGAGTCACCGGGGAGCTGTTTTTT. As protein: CSVDLAGVTGELFF.

This clone was seen a few times. V is TRBV7-2 and J is TRBJ2-2, with 8 bases aligning to TRBD2. Trimming took 7 bases from V and 5 from J; bases not matched to a gene: 6. Germline CDR1 reads SGHTA; CDR2 reads FQGNSA. The CDR3 contains 14 residues. The chain's CDR3 is CASIPGGRTGELFF. As DNA, the CDR3 is TGTGCCAGCATTCCGGGGGGGCGAACCGGGGAGCTGTTTTTT.